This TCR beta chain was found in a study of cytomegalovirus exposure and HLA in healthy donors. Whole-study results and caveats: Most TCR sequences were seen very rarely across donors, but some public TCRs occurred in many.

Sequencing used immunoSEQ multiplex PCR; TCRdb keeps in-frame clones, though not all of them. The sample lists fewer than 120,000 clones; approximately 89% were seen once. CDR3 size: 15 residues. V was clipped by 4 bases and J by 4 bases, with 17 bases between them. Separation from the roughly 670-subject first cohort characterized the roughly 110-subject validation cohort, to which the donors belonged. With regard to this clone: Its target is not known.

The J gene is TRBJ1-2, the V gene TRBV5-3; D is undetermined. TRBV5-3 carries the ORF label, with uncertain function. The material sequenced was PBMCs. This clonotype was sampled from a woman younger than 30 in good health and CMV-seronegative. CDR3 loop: CARSGRSAVLYGYTF. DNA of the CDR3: TGTGCCAGAAGCGGGAGGTCCGCAGTTCTCTATGGCTACACCTTC.